Included here is one T cell receptor (beta chain) sequence, with context. Treatment given: oral pan-JAK inhibitor, 5-10 mg twice daily. Sampling of alopecia areata patients yielded lesional scalp punch biopsies as well as peripheral blood. Following RNA extraction, reverse transcription yielded cDNA that acted as the sequencing template. Sequenced by immunoSEQ multiplex PCR; TCRdb stores in-frame clones only, minus some. There are around 4,200 clones in the sample; 69% occur only once, and more than 7% lies in the top ten. The data belong to a study of CD8+ T cells in alopecia areata. The length of the CDR3 is 15 residues. J was trimmed by 3 bases and V by 6 bases; bases with no gene match: 7. Germline CDR1 is MNHNY and CDR2 is SVGAGI (reference sequence).

This TCR was recovered from a human donor with alopecia areata. The sample consisted of skin, taken at week 24, from a patient treated with tofacitinib. The chain has TRBV6-6 and TRBJ2-7, with 11 bases fitting TRBD1. The CDR3 region is CASRQPGTGGYEQYF. The CDR3 nucleotides read TGTGCCAGCAGGCAACCCGGGACAGGGGGCTACGAGCAGTACTTC.